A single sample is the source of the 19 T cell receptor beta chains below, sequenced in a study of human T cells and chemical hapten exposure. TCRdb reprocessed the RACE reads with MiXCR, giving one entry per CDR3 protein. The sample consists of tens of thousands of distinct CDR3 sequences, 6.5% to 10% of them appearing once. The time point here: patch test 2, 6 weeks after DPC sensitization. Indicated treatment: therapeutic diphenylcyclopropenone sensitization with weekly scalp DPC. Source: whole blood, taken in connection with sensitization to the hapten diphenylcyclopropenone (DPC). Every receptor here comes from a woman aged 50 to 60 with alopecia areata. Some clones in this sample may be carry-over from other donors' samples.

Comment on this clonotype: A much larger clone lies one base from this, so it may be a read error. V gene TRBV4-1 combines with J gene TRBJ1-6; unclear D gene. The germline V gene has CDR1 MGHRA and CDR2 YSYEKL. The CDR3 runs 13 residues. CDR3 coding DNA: TGCGCCAGCAGCCAAGATCCCGTTTCACCCCCCCACTTT. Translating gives CASSQDPVSPPHF.

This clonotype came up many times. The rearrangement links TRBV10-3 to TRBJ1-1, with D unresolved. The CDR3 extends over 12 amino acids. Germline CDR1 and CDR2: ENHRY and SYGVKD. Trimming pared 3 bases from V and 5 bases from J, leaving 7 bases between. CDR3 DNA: TGTGCCATCAGTGAAGGGCTTACTGAAGCTTTCTTT. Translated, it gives CAISEGLTEAFF.

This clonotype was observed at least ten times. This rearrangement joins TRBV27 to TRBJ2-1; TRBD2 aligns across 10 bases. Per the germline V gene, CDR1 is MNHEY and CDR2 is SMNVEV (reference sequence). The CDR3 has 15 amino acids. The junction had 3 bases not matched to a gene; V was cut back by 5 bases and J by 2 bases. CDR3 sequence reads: CASSHLAGAYNEQFF. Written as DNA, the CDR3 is TGTGCCAGCAGTCATCTAGCGGGGGCCTACAATGAGCAGTTCTTC.

The CDR3 DNA reads TGTGCCAGCAGCTCAACTGACAGTTATAATGAAAAACTGTTTTTT. Its protein is CASSSTDSYNEKLFF. The chain has TRBV13 and TRBJ1-4, with a possible D match to TRBD1 (5 bases). The germline V gene encodes CDR1 PRHDT and CDR2 FYEKMQ (reference sequence). V was shortened by 4 bases and J by 4 bases, with 13 bases between the two germline ends. The CDR3 consists of 15 residues.

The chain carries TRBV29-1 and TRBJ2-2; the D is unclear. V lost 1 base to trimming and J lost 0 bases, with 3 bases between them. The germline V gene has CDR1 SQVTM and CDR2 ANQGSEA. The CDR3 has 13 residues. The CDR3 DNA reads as TGCAGCGTTGAAGCAGCGAACACCGGGGAGCTGTTTTTT. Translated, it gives CSVEAANTGELFF.

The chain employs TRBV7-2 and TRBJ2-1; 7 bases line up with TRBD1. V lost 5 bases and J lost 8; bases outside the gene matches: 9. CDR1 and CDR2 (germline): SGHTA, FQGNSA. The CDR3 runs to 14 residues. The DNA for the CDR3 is TGTGCCAGCAGCCCGCGACAGGGTAGCTATGAGCAGTTCTTC. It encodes CASSPRQGSYEQFF.

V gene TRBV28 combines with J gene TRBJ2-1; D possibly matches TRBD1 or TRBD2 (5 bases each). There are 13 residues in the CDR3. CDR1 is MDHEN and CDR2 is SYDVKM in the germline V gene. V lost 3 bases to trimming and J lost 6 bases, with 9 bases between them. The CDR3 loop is CASSFWGFNEQFF. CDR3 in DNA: TGTGCCAGCAGTTTTTGGGGGTTCAATGAGCAGTTCTTC.

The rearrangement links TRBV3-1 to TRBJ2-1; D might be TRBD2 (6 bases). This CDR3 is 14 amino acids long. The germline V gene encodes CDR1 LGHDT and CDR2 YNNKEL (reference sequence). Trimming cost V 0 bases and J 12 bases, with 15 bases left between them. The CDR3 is CASSQDLSGVGQFF. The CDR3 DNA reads TGTGCCAGCAGCCAAGATCTTTCGGGGGTAGGGCAGTTCTTC.

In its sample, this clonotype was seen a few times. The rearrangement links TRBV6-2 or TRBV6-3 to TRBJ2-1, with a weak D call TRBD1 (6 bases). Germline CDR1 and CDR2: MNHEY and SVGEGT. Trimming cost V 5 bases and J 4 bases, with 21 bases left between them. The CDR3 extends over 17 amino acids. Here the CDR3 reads CASSQQGVAGPYNEQFF. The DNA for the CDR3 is TGTGCCAGCAGTCAACAGGGAGTCGCGGGTCCATACAATGAGCAGTTCTTC.

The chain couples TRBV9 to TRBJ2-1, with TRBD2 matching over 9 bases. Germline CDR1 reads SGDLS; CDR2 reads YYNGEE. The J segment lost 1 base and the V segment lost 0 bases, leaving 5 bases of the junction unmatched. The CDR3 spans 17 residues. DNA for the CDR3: TGTGCCAGCAGCGTAGAAGGTAGCGGGAGATCCTACAATGAGCAGTTCTTC. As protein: CASSVEGSGRSYNEQFF.

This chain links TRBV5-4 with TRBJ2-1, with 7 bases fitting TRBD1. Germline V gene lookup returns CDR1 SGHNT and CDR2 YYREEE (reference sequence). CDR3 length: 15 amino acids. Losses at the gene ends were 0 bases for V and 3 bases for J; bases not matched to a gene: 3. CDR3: CASSLETGFYNEQFF. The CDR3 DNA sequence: TGTGCCAGCAGCTTGGAGACAGGGTTCTACAATGAGCAGTTCTTC. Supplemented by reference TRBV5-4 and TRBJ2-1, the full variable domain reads ETGVTQSPTHLIKTRGQQVTLRCSSQSGHNTVSWYQQALGQGPQFIFQYYREEENGRGNFPPRFSGLQFPNYSSELNVNALELDDSALYLCASSLETGFYNEQFFGPGTRLTVL.

In nucleotides, the CDR3 is TGTGCCAGCAGAGGACTAGCGGGCAATGAGCAGTTCTTC. Its translation: CASRGLAGNEQFF. The J gene is TRBJ2-1, the V gene TRBV25-1, with 11 nucleotides matching TRBD2. The CDR3 is 13 residues long. Germline values: CDR1 MGHDK, CDR2 SYGVNS. The junction had 1 base not matched to a gene; V was cut back by 6 bases and J by 6 bases. The full variable domain, in which reference TRBV25-1 and TRBJ2-1 provide the parts outside the CDR3, is EADIYQTPRYLVIGTGKKITLECSQTMGHDKMYWYQQDPGMELHLIHYSYGVNSTEKGDLSSESTVSRIRTEHFPLTLESARPSHTSQYLCASRGLAGNEQFFGPGTRLTVL.

CDR3 loop: CASSPWGGGAFNEQFF. Here the CDR3 DNA reads TGTGCCAGCAGTCCTTGGGGCGGGGGGGCCTTTAATGAGCAGTTCTTC. The rearrangement joins TRBV12-3 or TRBV12-4 to TRBJ2-1; 9 positions match TRBD2. This CDR3 has 16 residues. Germline trimming cut 5 bases from V and 7 bases from J; bases unmatched to any gene: 12.

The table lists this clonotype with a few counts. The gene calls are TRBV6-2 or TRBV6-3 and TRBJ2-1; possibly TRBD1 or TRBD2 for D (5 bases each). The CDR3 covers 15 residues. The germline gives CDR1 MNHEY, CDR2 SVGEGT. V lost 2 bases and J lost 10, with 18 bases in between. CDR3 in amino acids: CASSYELRGAREQFF. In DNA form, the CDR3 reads TGTGCCAGCAGTTACGAGTTGAGAGGGGCTAGGGAGCAGTTCTTC.

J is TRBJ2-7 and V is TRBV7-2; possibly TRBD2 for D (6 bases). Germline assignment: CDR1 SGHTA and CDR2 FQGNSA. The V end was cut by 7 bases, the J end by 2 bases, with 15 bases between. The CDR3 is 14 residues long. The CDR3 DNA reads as TGTGCCAGCACCGCCCGGGACTTTACCTACGAGCAGTACTTC. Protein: CASTARDFTYEQYF.

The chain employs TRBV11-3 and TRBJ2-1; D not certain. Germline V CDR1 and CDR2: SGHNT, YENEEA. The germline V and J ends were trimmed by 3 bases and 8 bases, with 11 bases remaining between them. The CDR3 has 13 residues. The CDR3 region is CASSFRAYHEQFF. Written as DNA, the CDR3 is TGTGCCAGCAGCTTCCGGGCTTATCATGAGCAGTTCTTC.

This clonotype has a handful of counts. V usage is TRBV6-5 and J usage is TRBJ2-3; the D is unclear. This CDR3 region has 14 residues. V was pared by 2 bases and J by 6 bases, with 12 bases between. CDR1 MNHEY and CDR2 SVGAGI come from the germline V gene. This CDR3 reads CASSYQPPPDTQYF. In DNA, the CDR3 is TGTGCCAGCAGTTACCAACCCCCTCCCGATACGCAGTATTTT.

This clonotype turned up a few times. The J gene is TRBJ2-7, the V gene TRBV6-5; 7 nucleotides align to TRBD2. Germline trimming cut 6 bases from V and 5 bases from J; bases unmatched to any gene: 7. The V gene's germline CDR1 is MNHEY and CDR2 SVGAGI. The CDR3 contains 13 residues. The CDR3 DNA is TGTGCCAGCAGGGGGGGGTTTTCCAACGAGCAGTACTTC. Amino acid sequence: CASRGGFSNEQYF.

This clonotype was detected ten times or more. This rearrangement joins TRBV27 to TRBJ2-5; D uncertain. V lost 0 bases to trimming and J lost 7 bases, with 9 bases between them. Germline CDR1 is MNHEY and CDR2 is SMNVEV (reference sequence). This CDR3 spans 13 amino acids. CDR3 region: CASSLSQAGTQYF. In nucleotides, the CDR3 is TGTGCCAGCAGTTTATCGCAGGCCGGGACCCAGTACTTC.